This TCR beta chain was recorded in a study of molecular identifiers for immune sequencing clone quantification. TCRdb re-called the PCR reads through MiXCR, storing one row per CDR3 protein. The sample contains about 97,000 distinct CDR3 sequences, 35% of which appear only once. Naive CD8 T cells were FACS-sorted by CD8+CD4-CCR7+CD45RA+ markers. The CDR3 contains 14 residues. Germline lookup yields CDR1 SGHNT and CDR2 YYREEE (reference sequence). V shed 2 bases and J shed 7 bases, with 13 bases lying between them. Details on this clonotype: Its specificity is not known.

Study-level results: Spiked Jurkat TCR RNA originating from one cell could reportedly be identified amid approximately 950,000 naive cells. Over 99% of effector molecules, but under 1% in naive cells, were held by clones with more than 20 RNA copies. Barcodes shared by identical TCR molecules could lead to underestimated sizes of highly expanded clones.

The chain is built from TRBV5-4 and TRBJ2-1; D unclear. The specimen was naive CD8+ T cells from blood, with Jurkat cell RNA spiked in. The subset is: FACS-sorted CD8+CD4-CCR7+CD45RA+ naive T cells. The TCR was taken from a human donor in good health. Some libraries in this study had Jurkat cell RNA spiked in. CDR3 sequence reads: CASSLGESGNEQFF. CDR3 coding DNA: TGTGCCAGCAGCTTAGGAGAGAGTGGAAATGAGCAGTTCTTC.